This entry concerns a single TCR beta chain. This specimen belongs to a study of CD8 T cells in Susac syndrome. RNA, at about 0.45 to 1 ug, was reverse transcribed with random hexamers. MiXCR, run by TCRdb on the immunoSEQ multiplex PCR reads, gives a single entry per CDR3 protein. The profile shows 300,000 to 350,000 distinct CDR3 sequences, about 90% of them singletons. V gave up 2 bases and J gave up 2 bases, with 15 bases separating them. There are 16 residues in the CDR3. Germline V gene lookup returns CDR1 ENHRY and CDR2 SYGVKD. Material for sequencing was CD4+ T cells from PBMCs. This receptor was taken from a human donor with multiple sclerosis. This chain connects TRBV10-3 to TRBJ2-5; a weak D match, TRBD2 (6 bases). The CDR3 reads CAISEARLGIQETQYF. In nucleotides, the CDR3 is TGTGCCATCAGTGAGGCCCGACTAGGGATTCAAGAGACCCAGTACTTC.